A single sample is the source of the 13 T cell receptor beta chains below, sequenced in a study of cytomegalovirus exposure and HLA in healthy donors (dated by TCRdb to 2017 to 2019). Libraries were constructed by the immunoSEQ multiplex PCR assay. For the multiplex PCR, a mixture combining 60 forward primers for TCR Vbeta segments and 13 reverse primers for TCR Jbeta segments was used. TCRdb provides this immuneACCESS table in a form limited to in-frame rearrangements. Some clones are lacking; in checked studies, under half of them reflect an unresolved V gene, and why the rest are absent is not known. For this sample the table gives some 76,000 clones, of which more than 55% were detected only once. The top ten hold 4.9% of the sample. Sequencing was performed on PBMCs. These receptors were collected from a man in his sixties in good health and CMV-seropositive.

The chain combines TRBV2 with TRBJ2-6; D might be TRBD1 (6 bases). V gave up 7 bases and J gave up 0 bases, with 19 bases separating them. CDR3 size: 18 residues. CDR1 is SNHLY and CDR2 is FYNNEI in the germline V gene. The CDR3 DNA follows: TGTGCCAGCAAGCGAGACAGGCCCGCCCTCTCTGGGGCCAACGTCCTGACTTTC. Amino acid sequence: CASKRDRPALSGANVLTF.

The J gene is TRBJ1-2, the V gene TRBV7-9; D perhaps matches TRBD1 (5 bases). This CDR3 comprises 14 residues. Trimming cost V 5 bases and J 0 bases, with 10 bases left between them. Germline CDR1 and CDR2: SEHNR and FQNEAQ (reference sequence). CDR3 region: CASSQGWTNYGYTF. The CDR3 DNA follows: TGTGCCAGCAGCCAGGGTTGGACTAACTATGGCTACACCTTC.

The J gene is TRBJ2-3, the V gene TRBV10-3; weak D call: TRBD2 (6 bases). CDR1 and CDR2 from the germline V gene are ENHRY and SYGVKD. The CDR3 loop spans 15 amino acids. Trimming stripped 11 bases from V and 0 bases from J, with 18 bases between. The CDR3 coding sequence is TGTGCCGCTACTACCTTTAGCGGTAGCACAGATACGCAGTATTTT. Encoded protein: CAATTFSGSTDTQYF.

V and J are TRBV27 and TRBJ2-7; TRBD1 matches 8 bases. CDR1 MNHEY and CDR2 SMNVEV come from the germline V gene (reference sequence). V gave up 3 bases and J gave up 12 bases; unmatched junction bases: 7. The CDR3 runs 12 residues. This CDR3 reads CASSLDRVGMYF. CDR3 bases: TGTGCCAGCAGTTTGGACAGGGTTGGGATGTACTTC.

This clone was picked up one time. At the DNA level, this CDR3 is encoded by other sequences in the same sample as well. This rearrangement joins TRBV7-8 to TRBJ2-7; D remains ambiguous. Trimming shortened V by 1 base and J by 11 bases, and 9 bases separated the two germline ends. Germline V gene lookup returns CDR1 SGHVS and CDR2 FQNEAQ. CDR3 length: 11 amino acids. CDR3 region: CASSLGRLEYF. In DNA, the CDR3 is TGTGCCAGCAGCTTAGGGCGGTTGGAGTACTTC.

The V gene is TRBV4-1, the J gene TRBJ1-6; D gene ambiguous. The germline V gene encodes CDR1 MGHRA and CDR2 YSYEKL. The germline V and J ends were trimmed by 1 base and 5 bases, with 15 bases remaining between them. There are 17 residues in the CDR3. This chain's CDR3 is CASSQVSVSSNNSPLHF. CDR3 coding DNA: TGCGCCAGCAGCCAAGTATCTGTCAGTAGCAATAATTCACCCCTCCACTTT.

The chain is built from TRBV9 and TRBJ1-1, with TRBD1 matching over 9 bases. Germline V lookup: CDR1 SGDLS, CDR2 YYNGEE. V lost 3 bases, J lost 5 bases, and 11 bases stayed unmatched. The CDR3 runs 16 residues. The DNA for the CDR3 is TGTGCCAGCAGCGCAGGGGACAGGGCCGAACGGACTGAAGCTTTCTTT. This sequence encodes CASSAGDRAERTEAFF.

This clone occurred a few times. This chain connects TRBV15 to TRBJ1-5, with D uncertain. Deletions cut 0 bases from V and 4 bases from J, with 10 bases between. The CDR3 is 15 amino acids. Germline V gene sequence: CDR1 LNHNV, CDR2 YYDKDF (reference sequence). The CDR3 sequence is CATSRDGETNQPQHF. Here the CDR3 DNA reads TGTGCCACCAGCAGAGACGGGGAGACAAATCAGCCCCAGCATTTT.

The CDR3, as DNA: TGTGCCAGCAGCCAAGATTCAGGGCTTACCTACGAGCAGTACTTC. It translates to CASSQDSGLTYEQYF. The chain uses TRBV14 and TRBJ2-7, with D perhaps matching TRBD1 (5 bases). CDR1 is SGHDN and CDR2 is FVKESK in the germline V gene. CDR3 length equals 15 residues. V shed 0 bases and J shed 2 bases, with 11 bases lying between them.

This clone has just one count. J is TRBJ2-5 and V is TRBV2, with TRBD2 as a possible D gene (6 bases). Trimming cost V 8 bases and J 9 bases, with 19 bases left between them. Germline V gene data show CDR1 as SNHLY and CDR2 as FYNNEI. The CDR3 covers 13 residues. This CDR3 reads CASQPGPGEAQYF. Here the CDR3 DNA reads TGTGCCAGCCAGCCCGGGCCGGGGGAGGCCCAGTACTTC.

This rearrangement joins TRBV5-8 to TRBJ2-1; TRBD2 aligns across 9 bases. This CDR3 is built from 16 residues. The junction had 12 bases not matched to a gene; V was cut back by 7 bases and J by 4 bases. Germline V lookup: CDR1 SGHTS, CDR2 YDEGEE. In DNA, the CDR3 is TGTGCCAGCCCCATTTTGGTTGCGGGGGGGTACAATGAGCAGTTCTTC. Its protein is CASPILVAGGYNEQFF.

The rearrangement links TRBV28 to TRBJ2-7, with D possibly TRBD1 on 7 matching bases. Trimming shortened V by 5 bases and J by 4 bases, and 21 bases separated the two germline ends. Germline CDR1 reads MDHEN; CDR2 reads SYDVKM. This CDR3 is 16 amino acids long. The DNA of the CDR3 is TGTGCCAGCAGTCGTCACGGGGGACAGACAGGTTACGAGCAGTACTTC. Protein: CASSRHGGQTGYEQYF.

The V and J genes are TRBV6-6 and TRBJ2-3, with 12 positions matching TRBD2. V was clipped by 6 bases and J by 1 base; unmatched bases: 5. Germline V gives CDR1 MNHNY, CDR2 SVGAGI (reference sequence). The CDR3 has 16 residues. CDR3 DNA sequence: TGTGCCAGCAGGCCGACTAGCGGGGGTGGCACAGATACGCAGTATTTT. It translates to CASRPTSGGGTDTQYF.